This T cell receptor beta chain derives from a study of T cells expressing NK-cell markers. Background on the study: Cells sorted as CD3+CD56+NKG2C+, CD3+CD56+NKG2C- and CD3+CD56-NKG2C+ T cells supplied the TCR beta repertoires.

UMI-tagged 5'RACE template switching yielded the TCR beta cDNA. TCRdb re-called the 5' RACE reads and catalogs CDR3 proteins one per entry, DNA excluded. In all, the sample yields about 550,000 distinct CDR3 sequences. Notes on this clonotype: What it recognizes is unknown.

This CDR3 is built from 14 residues. Germline CDR1 DFQATT, CDR2 SNEGSKA (reference sequence). Study findings and constraints: The same clonotypes also predominated in the CD3+CD56-NKG2C+ fraction of a handful of donors. The contribution of dominant NKG2C+ clonotypes to CD8+ T cells in about six donors was about 1.0-7.0%.

This sequence joins TRBV20-1 and TRBJ1-1; TCRdb's assignment of TRBD1 cannot be checked, as there is no DNA. The origin of this receptor is a man between 18 and 35 years old in good health. The sequenced sample was blood T cells: a sorted CD56 or NKG2C T cell subset, CD4+ or CD8+ T cells, or bulk PBMC T cells (not recorded which). CDR3 protein: CSAKKQGAPTEAFF.